The text below deals with one TCR beta chain. The antigen is unknown. In preparing the TRB cDNA libraries, 5' RACE with UMI labels was used. For each CDR3 protein, TCRdb gives one entry from its re-call of the 5' RACE reads, without DNA. In total, the table holds 100,000 to 150,000 distinct CDR3 sequences. This record comes from a study of CXCR3-negative and CXCR3-positive naive CD8 T cells. General study points: TRB CDR3s were more hydrophobic in CXCR3-positive than in CXCR3-negative naive cells. Naive CXCR3-negative and CXCR3-positive cells had similar TRBV-TRBJ usage; memory differed.

Germline V gene sequence: CDR1 SGHRS, CDR2 YFSETQ. The CDR3 sequence is 16 residues long. CD8+ T cell subsets were each sorted in triplicate, about 290,000 cells apiece. Naivety in CD8+ T cells corresponded to a CD45RO-CCR7+CD27+CD95- phenotype. J is TRBJ2-1 and V is TRBV5-1; the D call of TRBD2 rests on TCRdb alone, since no DNA is present to check it. The TCR originated in a human donor in good health. Some clones in this sample may be carry-over from other donors' samples. Material for sequencing was naive CXCR3- CD8+ T cells from blood. The subset is: CD45RO-CCR7+CD27+CD95- naive CD8+ T cells lacking CXCR3 (TNR3-). The CDR3 region is CASSLPGTSGGGEQFF. The whole variable domain, remainder taken from reference TRBV5-1 and TRBJ2-1, is KAGVTQTPRYLIKTRGQQVTLSCSPISGHRSVSWYQQTPGQGLQFLFEYFSETQRNKGNFPGRFSGRQFSNSRSEMNVSTLELGDSALYLCASSLPGTSGGGEQFFGPGTRLTVL.